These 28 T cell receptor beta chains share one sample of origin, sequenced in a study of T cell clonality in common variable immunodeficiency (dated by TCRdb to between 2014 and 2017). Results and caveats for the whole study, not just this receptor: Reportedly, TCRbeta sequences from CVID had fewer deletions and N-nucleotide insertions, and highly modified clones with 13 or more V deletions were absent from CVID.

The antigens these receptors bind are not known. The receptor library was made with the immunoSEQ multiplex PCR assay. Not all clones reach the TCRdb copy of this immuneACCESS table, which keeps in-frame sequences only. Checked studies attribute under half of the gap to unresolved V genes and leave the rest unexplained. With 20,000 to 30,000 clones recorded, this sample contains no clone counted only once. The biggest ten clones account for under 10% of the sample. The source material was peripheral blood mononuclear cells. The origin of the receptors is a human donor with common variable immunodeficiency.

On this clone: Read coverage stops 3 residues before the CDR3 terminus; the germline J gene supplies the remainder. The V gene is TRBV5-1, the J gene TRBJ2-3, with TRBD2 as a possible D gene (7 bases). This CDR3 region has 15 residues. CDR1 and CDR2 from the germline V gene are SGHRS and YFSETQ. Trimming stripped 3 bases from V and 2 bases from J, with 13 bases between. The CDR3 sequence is CASSSGGQNTDTQYF. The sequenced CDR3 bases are TGCGCCAGCAGCTCGGGAGGACAGAACACAGATACG.

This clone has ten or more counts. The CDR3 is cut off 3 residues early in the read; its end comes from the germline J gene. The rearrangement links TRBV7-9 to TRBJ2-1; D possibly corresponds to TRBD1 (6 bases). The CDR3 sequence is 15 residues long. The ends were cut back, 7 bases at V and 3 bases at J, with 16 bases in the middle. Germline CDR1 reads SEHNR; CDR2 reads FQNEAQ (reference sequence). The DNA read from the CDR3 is TGTGCCAGCAAAAGAGAGGGGGAGTTCTACAATGAG. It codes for CASKREGEFYNE. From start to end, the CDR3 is CASKREGEFYNEQFF.

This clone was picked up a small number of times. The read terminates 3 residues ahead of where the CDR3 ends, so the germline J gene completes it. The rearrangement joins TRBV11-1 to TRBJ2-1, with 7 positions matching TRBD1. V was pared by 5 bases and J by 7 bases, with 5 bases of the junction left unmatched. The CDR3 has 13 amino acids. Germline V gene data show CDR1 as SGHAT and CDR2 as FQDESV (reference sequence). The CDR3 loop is CASSRTGVNEQFF. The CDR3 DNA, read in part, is TGTGCCAGCAGCCGAACAGGGGTGAATGAG.

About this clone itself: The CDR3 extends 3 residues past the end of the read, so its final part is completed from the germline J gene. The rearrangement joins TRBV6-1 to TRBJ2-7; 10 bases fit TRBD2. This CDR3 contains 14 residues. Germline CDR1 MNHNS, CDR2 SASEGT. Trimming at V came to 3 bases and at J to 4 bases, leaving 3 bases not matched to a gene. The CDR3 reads CASSESSGSYEQYF. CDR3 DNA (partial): TGTGCCAGCAGTGAGTCTAGCGGGAGTTACGAG.

This CDR3 is CAWSQGISAFNEQFF. The DNA read from the CDR3 is TGTGCCTGGTCCCAGGGGATTAGTGCTTTCAATGAG. This chain uses TRBV30 with TRBJ2-1, with a possible D match to TRBD1 (6 bases). The sequenced fragment ends 3 residues before the CDR3 boundary, so the rest is inferred from the germline J gene. CDR1 is GTSNPN and CDR2 is SVGIG in the germline V gene (reference sequence). The CDR3 consists of 15 residues. Trimming took 5 bases from V and 6 from J, leaving 20 bases between them.

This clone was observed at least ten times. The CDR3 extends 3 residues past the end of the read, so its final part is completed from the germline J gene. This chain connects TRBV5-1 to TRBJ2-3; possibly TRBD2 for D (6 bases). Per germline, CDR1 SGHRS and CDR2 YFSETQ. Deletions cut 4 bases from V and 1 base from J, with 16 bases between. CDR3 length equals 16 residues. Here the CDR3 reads CASSPRFASGTDTQYF. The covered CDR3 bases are TGCGCCAGCAGCCCCCGGTTTGCTAGCGGCACAGATACG.

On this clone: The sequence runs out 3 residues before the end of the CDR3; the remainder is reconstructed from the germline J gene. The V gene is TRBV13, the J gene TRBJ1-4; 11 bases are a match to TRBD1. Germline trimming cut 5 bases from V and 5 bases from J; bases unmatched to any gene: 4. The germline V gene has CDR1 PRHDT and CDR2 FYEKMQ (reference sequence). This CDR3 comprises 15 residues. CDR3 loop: CASSQRTGGNEKLFF. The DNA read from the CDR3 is TGTGCCAGCAGCCAAAGGACAGGGGGCAATGAAAAA.

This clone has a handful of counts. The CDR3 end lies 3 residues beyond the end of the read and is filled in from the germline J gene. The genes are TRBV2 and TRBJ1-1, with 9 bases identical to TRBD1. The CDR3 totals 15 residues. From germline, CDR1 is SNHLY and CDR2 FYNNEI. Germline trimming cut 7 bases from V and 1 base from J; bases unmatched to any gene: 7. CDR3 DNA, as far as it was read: TGTGCCAGCACGACACAGGGACAGGGGAACACTGAA. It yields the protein CASTTQGQGNTE. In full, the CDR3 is CASTTQGQGNTEAFF.

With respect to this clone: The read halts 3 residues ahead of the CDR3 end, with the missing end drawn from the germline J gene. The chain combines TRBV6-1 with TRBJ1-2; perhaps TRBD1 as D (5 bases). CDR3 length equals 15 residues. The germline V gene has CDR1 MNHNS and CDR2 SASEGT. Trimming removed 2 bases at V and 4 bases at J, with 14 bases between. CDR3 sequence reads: CASSESVGASYGYTF. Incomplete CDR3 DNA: TGTGCCAGCAGTGAATCAGTTGGGGCCTCCTATGGC.

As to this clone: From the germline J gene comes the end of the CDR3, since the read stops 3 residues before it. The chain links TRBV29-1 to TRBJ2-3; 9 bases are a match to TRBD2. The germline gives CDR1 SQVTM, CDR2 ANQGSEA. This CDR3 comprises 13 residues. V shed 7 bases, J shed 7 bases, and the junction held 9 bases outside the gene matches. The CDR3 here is CSARSGSPYTQYF. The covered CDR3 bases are TGCAGCGCCCGTAGCGGGAGTCCGTATACG.

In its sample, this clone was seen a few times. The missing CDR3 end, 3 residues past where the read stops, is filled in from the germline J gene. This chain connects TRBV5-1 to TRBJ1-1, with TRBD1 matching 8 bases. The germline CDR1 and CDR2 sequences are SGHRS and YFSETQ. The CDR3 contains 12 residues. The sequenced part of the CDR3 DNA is TGCGCCAGCAGCACCCGACAGGGGACA. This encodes CASSTRQGT. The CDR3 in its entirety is CASSTRQGTAFF.

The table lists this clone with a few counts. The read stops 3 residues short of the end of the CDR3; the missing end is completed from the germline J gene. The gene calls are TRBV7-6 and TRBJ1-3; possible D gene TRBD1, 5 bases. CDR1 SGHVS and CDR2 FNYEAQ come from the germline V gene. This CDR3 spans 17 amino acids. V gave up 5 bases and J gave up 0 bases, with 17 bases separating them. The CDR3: CASSPSLRGISGNTIYF. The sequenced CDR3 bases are TGTGCCAGCAGCCCGTCATTGAGGGGTATCTCTGGAAACACC.

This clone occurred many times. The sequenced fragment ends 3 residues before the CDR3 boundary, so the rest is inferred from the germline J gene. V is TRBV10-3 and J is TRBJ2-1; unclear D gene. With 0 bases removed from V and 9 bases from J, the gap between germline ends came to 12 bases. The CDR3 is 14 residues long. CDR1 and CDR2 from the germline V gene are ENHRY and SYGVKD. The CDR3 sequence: CAISESINSSEQFF. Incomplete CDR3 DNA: TGTGCCATCAGTGAGTCGATAAACTCCTCTGAG.

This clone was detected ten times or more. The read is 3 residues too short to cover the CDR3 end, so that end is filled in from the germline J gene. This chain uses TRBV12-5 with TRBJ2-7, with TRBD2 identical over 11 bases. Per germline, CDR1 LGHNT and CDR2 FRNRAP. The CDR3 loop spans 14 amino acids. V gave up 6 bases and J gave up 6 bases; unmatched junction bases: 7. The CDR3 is CASGPSGRMVEQYF. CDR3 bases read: TGTGCTAGTGGGCCTAGCGGGAGGATGGTCGAG.

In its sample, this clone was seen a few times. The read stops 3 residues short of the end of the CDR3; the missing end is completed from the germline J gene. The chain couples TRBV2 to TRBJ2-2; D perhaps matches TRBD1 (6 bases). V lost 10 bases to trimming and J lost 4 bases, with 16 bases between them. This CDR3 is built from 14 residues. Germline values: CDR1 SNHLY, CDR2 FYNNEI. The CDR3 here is CATSRGSGTGELFF. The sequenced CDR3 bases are TGTGCCACGTCCAGGGGATCTGGCACCGGGGAG.

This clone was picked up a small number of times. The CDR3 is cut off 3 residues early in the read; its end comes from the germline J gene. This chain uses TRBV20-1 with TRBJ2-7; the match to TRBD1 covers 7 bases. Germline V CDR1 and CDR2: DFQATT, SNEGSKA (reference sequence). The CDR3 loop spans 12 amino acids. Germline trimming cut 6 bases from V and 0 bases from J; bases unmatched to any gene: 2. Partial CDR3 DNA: TGCAGTGCCGGACAGGTCTCCTACGAG. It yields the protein CSAGQVSYE. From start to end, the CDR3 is CSAGQVSYEQYF.

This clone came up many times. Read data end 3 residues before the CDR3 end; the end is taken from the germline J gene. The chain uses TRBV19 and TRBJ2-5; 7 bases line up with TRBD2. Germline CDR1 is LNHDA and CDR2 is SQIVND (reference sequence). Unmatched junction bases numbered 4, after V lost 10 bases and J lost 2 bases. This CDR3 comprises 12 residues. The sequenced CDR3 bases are TGTGCCACCCCTAGCGGACAAGAGACC. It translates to CATPSGQET. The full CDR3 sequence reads CATPSGQETQYF.

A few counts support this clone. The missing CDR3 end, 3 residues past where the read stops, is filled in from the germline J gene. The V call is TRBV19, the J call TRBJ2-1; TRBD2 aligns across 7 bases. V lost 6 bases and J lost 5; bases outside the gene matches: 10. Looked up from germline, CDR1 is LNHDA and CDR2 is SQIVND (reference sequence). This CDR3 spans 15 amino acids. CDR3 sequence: CASSLPGLRDNEQFF. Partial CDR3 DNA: TGTGCCAGTAGCCTCCCGGGACTACGGGACAATGAG.

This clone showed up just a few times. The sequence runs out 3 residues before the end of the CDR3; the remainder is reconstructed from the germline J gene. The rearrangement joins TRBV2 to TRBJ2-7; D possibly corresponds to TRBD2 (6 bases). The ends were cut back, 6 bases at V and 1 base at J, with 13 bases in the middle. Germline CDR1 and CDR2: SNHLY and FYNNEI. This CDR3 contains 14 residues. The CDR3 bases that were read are TGTGCCAGCAGCCCGGGGGTGGGGTCCTACGAG. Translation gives CASSPGVGSYE. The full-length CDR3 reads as CASSPGVGSYEQYF.

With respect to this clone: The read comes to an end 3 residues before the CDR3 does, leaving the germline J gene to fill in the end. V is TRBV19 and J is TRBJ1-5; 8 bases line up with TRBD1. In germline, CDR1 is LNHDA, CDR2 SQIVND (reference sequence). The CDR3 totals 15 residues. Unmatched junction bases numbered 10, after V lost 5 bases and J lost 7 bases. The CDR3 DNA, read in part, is TGTGCCAGTAGTCCGGGGACAGGAGGGCAGCAGCCC. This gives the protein CASSPGTGGQQP. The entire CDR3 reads CASSPGTGGQQPQHF.

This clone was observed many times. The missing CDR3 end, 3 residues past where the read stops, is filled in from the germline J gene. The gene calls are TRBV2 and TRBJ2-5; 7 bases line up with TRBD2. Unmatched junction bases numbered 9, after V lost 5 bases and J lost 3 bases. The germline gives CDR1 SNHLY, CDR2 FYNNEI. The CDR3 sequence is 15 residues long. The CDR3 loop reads CASSFTGTTKETQYF. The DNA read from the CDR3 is TGTGCCAGCAGTTTCACTGGGACTACGAAAGAGACC.

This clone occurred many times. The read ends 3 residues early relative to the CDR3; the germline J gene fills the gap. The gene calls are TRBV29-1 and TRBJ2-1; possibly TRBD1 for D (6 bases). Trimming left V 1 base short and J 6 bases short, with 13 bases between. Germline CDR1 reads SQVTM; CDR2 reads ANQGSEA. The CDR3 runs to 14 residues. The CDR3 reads CSVEGRGSGNEQFF. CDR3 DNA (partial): TGCAGCGTTGAAGGCAGGGGCTCTGGCAATGAG.

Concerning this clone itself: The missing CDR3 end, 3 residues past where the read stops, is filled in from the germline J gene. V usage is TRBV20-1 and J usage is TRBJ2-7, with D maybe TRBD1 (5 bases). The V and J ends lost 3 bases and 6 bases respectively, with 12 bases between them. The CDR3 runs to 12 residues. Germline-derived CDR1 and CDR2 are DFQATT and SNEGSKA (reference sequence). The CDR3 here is CSAREQGFEQYF. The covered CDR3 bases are TGCAGTGCTAGGGAGCAGGGCTTCGAG.

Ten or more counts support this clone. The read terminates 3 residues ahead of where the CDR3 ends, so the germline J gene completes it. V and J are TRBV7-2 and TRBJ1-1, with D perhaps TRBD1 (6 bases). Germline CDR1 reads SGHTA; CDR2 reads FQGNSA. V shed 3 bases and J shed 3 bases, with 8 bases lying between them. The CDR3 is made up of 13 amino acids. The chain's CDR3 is CASSFGQYTEAFF. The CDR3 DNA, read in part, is TGTGCCAGCAGCTTTGGACAGTACACTGAA.

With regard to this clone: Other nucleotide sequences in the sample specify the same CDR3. The part of the CDR3 DNA that was read is TGTGCCAGCAGCTTAGTTGGGGACAATCGA. Its protein product is CASSLVGDNR. The entire CDR3 protein reads CASSLVGDNRAFF. The V and J genes are TRBV7-9 and TRBJ1-1; tentatively, D is TRBD1 (6 bases). The read stops 3 residues short of the end of the CDR3; the missing end is completed from the germline J gene. Germline V gene lookup returns CDR1 SEHNR and CDR2 FQNEAQ (reference sequence). The CDR3 totals 13 residues.

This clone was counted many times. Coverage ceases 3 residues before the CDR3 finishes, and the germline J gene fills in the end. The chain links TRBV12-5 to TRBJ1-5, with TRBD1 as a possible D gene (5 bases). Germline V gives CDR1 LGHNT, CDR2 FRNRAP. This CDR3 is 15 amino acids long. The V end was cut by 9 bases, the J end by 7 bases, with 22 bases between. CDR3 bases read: TGTGCTAGGCCGGATATCCGGACACTGGAGCAGCCC. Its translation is CARPDIRTLEQP. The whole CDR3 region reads CARPDIRTLEQPQHF.

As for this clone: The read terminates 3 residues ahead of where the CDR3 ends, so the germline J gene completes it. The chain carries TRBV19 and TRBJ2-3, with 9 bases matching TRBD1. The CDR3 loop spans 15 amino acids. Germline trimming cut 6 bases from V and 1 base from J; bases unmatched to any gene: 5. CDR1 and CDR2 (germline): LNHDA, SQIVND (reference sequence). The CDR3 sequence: CASRRTGVGTDTQYF. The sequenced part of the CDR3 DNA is TGTGCCAGTAGACGGACAGGGGTGGGCACAGATACG. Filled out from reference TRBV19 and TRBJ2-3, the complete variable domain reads DGGITQSPKYLFRKEGQNVTLSCEQNLNHDAMYWYRQDPGQGLRLIYYSQIVNDFQKGDIAEGYSVSREKKESFPLTVTSAQKNPTAFYLCASRRTGVGTDTQYFGPGTRLTVL.

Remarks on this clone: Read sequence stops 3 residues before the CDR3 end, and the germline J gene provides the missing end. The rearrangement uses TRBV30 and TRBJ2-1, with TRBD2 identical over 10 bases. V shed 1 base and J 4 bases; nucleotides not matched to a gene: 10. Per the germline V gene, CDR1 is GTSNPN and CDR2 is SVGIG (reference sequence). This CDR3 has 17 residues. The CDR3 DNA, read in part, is TGTGCCTGGAGTGGGATACAAACTAGCGGGATTTACAATGAG. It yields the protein CAWSGIQTSGIYNE. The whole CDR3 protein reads CAWSGIQTSGIYNEQFF.